The TCR beta chain described here comes from a study of CD4 T cells in relation to SARS-CoV-2 and coronaviruses. The CDR3 totals 13 residues. From germline, CDR1 is KGHSH and CDR2 LQKENI. The ends were cut back, 2 bases at V and 3 bases at J, with 8 bases in the middle. For less than eleven days, some 9.7 x 10^4 sorted CD4+ cells grew with T cell-depleted PBMCs and CEF. Profiled with immunoSEQ multiplex PCR; TCRdb holds only in-frame clones, not every one. The sample has some 43,000 clones, roughly 87% seen once. Details on this clone: Its matching antigen is unknown.

Sequencing was done on a sample of naive CD4+ T cells from PBMCs, cultured in vitro. The subset here: naive CD4+ T cells isolated by negative enrichment. This chain connects TRBV18 to TRBJ2-7, with unresolved D. This clonotype was sampled from an adult with COVID-19. The CDR3, as DNA: TGTGCCAGCTCACCATCCGTACTCTACGAGCAGTACTTC. It encodes CASSPSVLYEQYF.